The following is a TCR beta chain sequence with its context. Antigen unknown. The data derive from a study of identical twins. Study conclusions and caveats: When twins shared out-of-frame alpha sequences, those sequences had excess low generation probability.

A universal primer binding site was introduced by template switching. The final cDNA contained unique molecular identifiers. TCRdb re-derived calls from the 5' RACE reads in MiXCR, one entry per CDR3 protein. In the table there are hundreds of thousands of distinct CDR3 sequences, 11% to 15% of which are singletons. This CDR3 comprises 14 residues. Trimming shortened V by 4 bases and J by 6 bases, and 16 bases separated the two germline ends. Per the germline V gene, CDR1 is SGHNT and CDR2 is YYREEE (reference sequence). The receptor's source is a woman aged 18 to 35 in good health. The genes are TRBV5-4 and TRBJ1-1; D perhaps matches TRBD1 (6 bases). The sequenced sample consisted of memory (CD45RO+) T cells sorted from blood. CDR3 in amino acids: CASSLLSEGAEAFF. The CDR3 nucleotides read TGTGCCAGCAGCCTCCTAAGCGAGGGGGCTGAAGCTTTCTTT.